Sequencing of this T cell receptor beta chain was carried out in a study of CD8 T cells in Susac syndrome. Both CD4+ and CD8+ T cells were negatively isolated, and TEMRA cells underwent FACS enrichment. The CDR3 is 14 residues long. V lost 4 bases to trimming and J lost 4 bases; unmatched junction nucleotides: 5. Germline lookup yields CDR1 SGHDT and CDR2 YYEEEE. Reverse transcription of about 0.5 to 1 ug RNA used random hexamers. Using its own MiXCR run on the immunoSEQ multiplex PCR reads, TCRdb lists one record per CDR3 protein. The data contain roughly 130,000 distinct CDR3 sequences, 94% of them singletons.

The chain carries TRBV5-6 and TRBJ1-1, with 9 bases that match TRBD1. This receptor was taken from a human donor with multiple sclerosis. The specimen was CD4+ T cells from PBMCs. CDR3 amino acids: CASSTGTGTTEAFF. The CDR3 nucleotides are TGTGCCAGCAGCACCGGGACAGGGACCACTGAAGCTTTCTTT.